This T cell receptor beta chain was identified in a study of cytomegalovirus exposure and HLA in healthy donors. Concerning this clone itself: The target antigen is unknown.

CDR3 length equals 16 residues. Losses at the gene ends were 0 bases for V and 4 bases for J; bases not matched to a gene: 6. Germline assignment: CDR1 LNHDA and CDR2 SQIVND (reference sequence). Findings of the study overall: Sequencing probably produced one cluster of sequence variants that were highly shared.

The study ran its PCR with 60 Vbeta and 13 Jbeta primers. Produced via immunoSEQ multiplex PCR; TCRdb's table is partial and in-frame only. The table records about 210,000 clones, about four fifths of them present only once. The chain uses TRBV19 and TRBJ2-5, with 9 bases aligning to TRBD2. The sequenced sample was PBMCs. This TCR came from a woman between 45 and 65 years old in good health and CMV-seropositive. CDR3 protein: CASSIDGGGAGETQYF. For the CDR3, the DNA is TGTGCCAGTAGTATAGATGGCGGGGGGGCCGGAGAGACCCAGTACTTC. Full variable domain (missing parts from reference TRBV19 and TRBJ2-5): DGGITQSPKYLFRKEGQNVTLSCEQNLNHDAMYWYRQDPGQGLRLIYYSQIVNDFQKGDIAEGYSVSREKKESFPLTVTSAQKNPTAFYLCASSIDGGGAGETQYFGPGTRLLVL.